The 18 T cell receptor beta chains below all came from one sample that was sequenced in a study of Tregs in tolerant kidney transplant recipients. Assay: immunoSEQ multiplex PCR; the TCRdb copy retains only in-frame clones and omits some. The sample holds roughly 250,000 clones, around 82% seen once. The material sequenced was CD4+ T cells from blood. These receptor sequences come from a human donor in good health.

The chain carries TRBV29-1 and TRBJ1-4; 7 nucleotides align to TRBD1. The CDR3 sequence is 13 residues long. Trimming cost V 3 bases and J 8 bases; bases outside gene matches: 6. Germline V gives CDR1 SQVTM, CDR2 ANQGSEA. CDR3 DNA: TGCAGCGTTGACCAGGGGGGATACGAAAAACTGTTTTTT. Translating it yields CSVDQGGYEKLFF.

V is TRBV5-1 and J is TRBJ1-5, with D unclear. V was cut by 4 bases and J by 3 bases, with 14 bases left in between. The germline V gene has CDR1 SGHRS and CDR2 YFSETQ. This CDR3 has 15 amino acids. Here the CDR3 reads CASSPAGDFNQPQHF. In DNA form, the CDR3 reads TGCGCCAGCAGCCCCGCTGGAGACTTCAATCAGCCCCAGCATTTT.

As DNA, the CDR3 is TGTGCCAGCAGCTTAGCAGGGGAAGTCGGGGAGCTGTTTTTT. As protein: CASSLAGEVGELFF. The gene calls are TRBV7-9 and TRBJ2-2, with D tentatively TRBD1 (5 bases). Trimming left V 0 bases short and J 7 bases short, with 9 bases between. The CDR3 sequence is 14 residues long. Germline V gene data show CDR1 as SEHNR and CDR2 as FQNEAQ (reference sequence). The full variable domain, rest sourced from reference TRBV7-9 and TRBJ2-2, is DTGVSQNPRHKITKRGQNVTFRCDPISEHNRLYWYRQTLGQGPEFLTYFQNEAQLEKSRLLSDRFSAERPKGSFSTLEIQRTEQGDSAMYLCASSLAGEVGELFFGEGSRLTVL.

V is TRBV13 and J is TRBJ2-7; maybe TRBD1 (5 bases). The CDR3 runs 13 residues. Trimming took off 3 bases at V and 2 bases at J, with 8 bases between the two ends. CDR1 and CDR2 from the germline V gene are PRHDT and FYEKMQ (reference sequence). The CDR3 here is CASSLGRAYEQYF. Written as DNA, the CDR3 is TGTGCCAGCAGCTTGGGCAGGGCCTACGAGCAGTACTTC.

V is TRBV11-2 and J is TRBJ1-1; D gene ambiguous. V shed 1 base and J shed 5 bases, with 8 bases lying between them. Germline V gene sequence: CDR1 SGHAT, CDR2 FQNNGV. The CDR3 has 13 amino acids. CDR3 bases: TGTGCCAGCAGCTTAGTCATGGAGACTGAAGCTTTCTTT. It translates to CASSLVMETEAFF.

The chain is built from TRBV7-2 and TRBJ1-5; the match to TRBD1 covers 10 bases. CDR1 SGHTA and CDR2 FQGNSA come from the germline V gene. V lost 1 base, J lost 9 bases, and 6 bases stayed unmatched. The CDR3 loop spans 15 amino acids. The CDR3 loop is CASSLERGQGWPQHF. CDR3 nucleotide sequence: TGTGCCAGCAGCTTAGAGAGGGGACAGGGGTGGCCCCAGCATTTT.

The chain couples TRBV7-2 to TRBJ1-5; possible D gene TRBD1, 5 bases. V lost 2 bases and J 0 bases, leaving 8 bases between the germline ends. Per the germline V gene, CDR1 is SGHTA and CDR2 is FQGNSA. The CDR3 is 15 amino acids. The CDR3 sequence: CASSLWGNSNQPQHF. Written as DNA, the CDR3 is TGTGCCAGCAGCTTATGGGGGAATAGCAATCAGCCCCAGCATTTT.

The chain couples TRBV19 to TRBJ1-4, with 7 bases identical to TRBD1. With V trimmed by 5 bases and J by 8 bases, 8 bases remained unmatched. Looked up from germline, CDR1 is LNHDA and CDR2 is SQIVND (reference sequence). This CDR3 spans 14 amino acids. The CDR3 is CASSQGGAGEKLFF. In DNA form, the CDR3 reads TGTGCCAGTAGTCAAGGGGGCGCGGGCGAAAAACTGTTTTTT.

The chain carries TRBV7-2 and TRBJ2-1; maybe TRBD2 (5 bases). CDR1 is SGHTA, CDR2 FQGNSA, per germline. The V end lost 5 bases, the J end lost 4 bases, and 9 bases lay between the germline ends. There are 13 residues in the CDR3. The CDR3 reads CASSAGVYNEQFF. DNA of the CDR3: TGTGCCAGCAGCGCCGGGGTTTACAATGAGCAGTTCTTC.

To note about this clone: Other nucleotide sequences in the sample specify the same CDR3. The chain couples TRBV10-3 to TRBJ2-1; no clear D gene. The V and J ends lost 0 bases and 4 bases respectively, with 4 bases between them. This CDR3 is built from 13 residues. CDR1 and CDR2 (germline): ENHRY, SYGVKD. The CDR3 DNA sequence: TGTGCCATCAGTGAGTCGGGGTACAATGAGCAGTTCTTC. Amino acid sequence: CAISESGYNEQFF.

The J gene is TRBJ1-1, the V gene TRBV15, with D possibly being TRBD1 (5 bases). Germline values: CDR1 LNHNV, CDR2 YYDKDF (reference sequence). The CDR3 runs to 11 residues. V was clipped by 8 bases and J by 7 bases, with 11 bases between them. Here the CDR3 reads CATQGAGEAFF. The CDR3 region has the DNA TGTGCCACCCAGGGCGCAGGTGAAGCTTTCTTT. The variable domain in full, with the rest retrieved from reference TRBV15 and TRBJ1-1, is DAMVIQNPRYQVTQFGKPVTLSCSQTLNHNVMYWYQQKSSQAPKLLFHYYDKDFNNEADTPDNFQSRRPNTSFCFLDIRSPGLGDTAMYLCATQGAGEAFFGQGTRLTVV.

The chain has TRBV5-4 and TRBJ2-7, with TRBD1 identical over 7 bases. Trimming at V came to 4 bases and at J to 5 bases, leaving 6 bases not matched to a gene. This CDR3 has 13 amino acids. Germline V lookup: CDR1 SGHNT, CDR2 YYREEE (reference sequence). Here the CDR3 reads CASSLRTGHEQYF. The CDR3 bases are TGTGCCAGCAGCCTTAGGACAGGCCACGAGCAGTACTTC.

The chain employs TRBV5-1 and TRBJ2-2; D may be TRBD2 (5 bases). Germline CDR1 SGHRS, CDR2 YFSETQ. The CDR3 consists of 13 residues. Deletions cut 4 bases from V and 8 bases from J, with 12 bases between. In DNA form, the CDR3 reads TGCGCCAGCAGCGAACCTGGGGAGGGGGAGCTGTTTTTT. This encodes CASSEPGEGELFF.

V is TRBV7-2 and J is TRBJ1-6, with D maybe TRBD1 (5 bases). V lost 5 bases and J 7 bases, leaving 15 bases between the germline ends. The CDR3 is 15 residues long. CDR1 SGHTA and CDR2 FQGNSA come from the germline V gene. The CDR3 reads CASSRTRVVNSPLHF. CDR3 in DNA: TGTGCCAGCAGCAGGACCAGGGTGGTCAATTCACCCCTCCACTTT.

This rearrangement joins TRBV2 to TRBJ1-6, with D uncertain. This CDR3 spans 14 amino acids. V lost 7 bases and J 10 bases, leaving 17 bases between the germline ends. From germline, CDR1 is SNHLY and CDR2 FYNNEI. The chain's CDR3 is CASTELSGRSPLHF. The CDR3 bases are TGTGCCAGCACCGAATTGAGTGGGCGATCACCCCTCCACTTT.

V usage is TRBV19 and J usage is TRBJ2-1; 8 positions agree with TRBD2. The CDR3 sequence is 24 residues long. The trim removed 0 bases at V and 0 bases at J, leaving 25 bases unmatched. CDR1 is LNHDA, CDR2 SQIVND, per germline (reference sequence). Here the CDR3 DNA reads TGTGCCAGTAGTATAGATCGTCTTTACGGGAGGGCCACACGTAAAATGAACTCCTACAATGAGCAGTTCTTC. Its translation is CASSIDRLYGRATRKMNSYNEQFF.

This clone was seen just once. The chain employs TRBV7-2 and TRBJ1-1, with 7 positions matching TRBD1. CDR1 is SGHTA, CDR2 FQGNSA, per germline. The CDR3 runs to 15 residues. The trim removed 3 bases at V and 4 bases at J, leaving 8 bases unmatched. CDR3 loop: CASSLAVDRVTEAFF. For the CDR3, the DNA is TGTGCCAGCAGCTTGGCGGTCGACAGGGTCACTGAAGCTTTCTTT.

In nucleotides, the CDR3 is TGTGCCAGCAGCTTACAGGGGGATCAGCCCCAGCATTTT. As protein: CASSLQGDQPQHF. The chain has TRBV11-2 and TRBJ1-5; 7 bases map to TRBD1. This CDR3 contains 13 residues. V lost 2 bases and J lost 5; bases outside the gene matches: 0. CDR1 and CDR2 (germline): SGHAT, FQNNGV.